This T cell receptor beta chain is drawn from a study of T cell responses to AZD1222 COVID-19 vaccine. About this clone itself: Its antigen remains unidentified.

Study-level points and caveats: The repertoires were collected only after the peak T cell response.

The repertoire was sequenced with immunoSEQ multiplex PCR; TCRdb's copy has only in-frame clones and lacks some. The sample consists of about 150,000 clones, almost 95% of them appearing once. The origin of this receptor is an adult in good health. The sequencing here drew on peripheral blood, taken on day 0 of AZD1222 vaccination.

The CDR3 is CASSRTRDSKNIQYF. The DNA of the CDR3 is TGTGCCAGCTCACGAACACGGGACTCCAAAAACATTCAGTACTTC. The chain employs TRBV18 and TRBJ2-4; a weak D match, TRBD2 (6 bases). V was shortened by 4 bases and J by 2 bases, with 12 bases between the two germline ends. Germline V gene data show CDR1 as KGHSH and CDR2 as LQKENI. The CDR3 length is 15 residues.